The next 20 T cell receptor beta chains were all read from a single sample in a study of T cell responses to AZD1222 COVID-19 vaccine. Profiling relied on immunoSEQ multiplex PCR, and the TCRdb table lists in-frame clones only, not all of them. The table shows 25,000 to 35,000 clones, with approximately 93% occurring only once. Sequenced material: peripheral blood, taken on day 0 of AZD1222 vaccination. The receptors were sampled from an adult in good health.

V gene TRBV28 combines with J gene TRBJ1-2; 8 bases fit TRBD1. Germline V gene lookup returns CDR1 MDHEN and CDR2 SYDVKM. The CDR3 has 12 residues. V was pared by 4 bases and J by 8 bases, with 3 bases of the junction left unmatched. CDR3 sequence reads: CASSSQGEGYTF. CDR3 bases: TGTGCCAGCAGTTCACAGGGGGAGGGCTACACCTTC.

The CDR3 is CASSESRAEAFF. The CDR3 bases are TGTGCCAGCAGTGAAAGTAGAGCTGAAGCTTTCTTT. The V and J genes are TRBV6-1 and TRBJ1-1; D gene ambiguous. Trimming removed 2 bases at V and 6 bases at J, with 7 bases between. Germline values: CDR1 MNHNS, CDR2 SASEGT. The CDR3 covers 12 residues.

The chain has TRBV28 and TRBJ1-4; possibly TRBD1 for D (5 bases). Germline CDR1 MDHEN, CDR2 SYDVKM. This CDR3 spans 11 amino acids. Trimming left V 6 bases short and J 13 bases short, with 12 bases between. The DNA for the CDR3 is TGTGCCAGCAGACGGGACCTATCACTGTTTTTT. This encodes CASRRDLSLFF.

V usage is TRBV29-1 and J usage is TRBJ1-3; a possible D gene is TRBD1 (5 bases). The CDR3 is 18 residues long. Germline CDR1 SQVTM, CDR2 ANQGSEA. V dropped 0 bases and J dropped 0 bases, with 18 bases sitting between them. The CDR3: CSVEEYGFGALSGNTIYF. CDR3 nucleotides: TGCAGCGTTGAAGAGTACGGGTTTGGGGCCCTCTCTGGAAACACCATATATTTT.

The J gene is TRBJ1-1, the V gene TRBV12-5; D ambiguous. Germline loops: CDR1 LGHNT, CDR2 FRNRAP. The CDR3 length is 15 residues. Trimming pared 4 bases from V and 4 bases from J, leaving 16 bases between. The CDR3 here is CASGSRPRASTEAFF. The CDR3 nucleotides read TGTGCTAGTGGTTCTCGGCCCCGGGCCTCCACTGAAGCTTTCTTT.

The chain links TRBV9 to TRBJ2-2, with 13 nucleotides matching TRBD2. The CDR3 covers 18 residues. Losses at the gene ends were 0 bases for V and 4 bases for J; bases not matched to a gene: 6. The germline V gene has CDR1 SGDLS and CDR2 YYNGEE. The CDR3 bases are TGTGCCAGCAGCGTAGAACTAGCGGGGGGGCCGGGCACCGGGGAGCTGTTTTTT. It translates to CASSVELAGGPGTGELFF.

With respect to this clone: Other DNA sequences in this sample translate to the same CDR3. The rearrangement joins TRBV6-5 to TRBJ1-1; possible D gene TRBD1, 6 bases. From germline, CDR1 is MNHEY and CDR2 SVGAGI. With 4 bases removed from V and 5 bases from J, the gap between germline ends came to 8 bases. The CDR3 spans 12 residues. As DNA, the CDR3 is TGTGCCAGCAGTTTAAGGGGGACTGAAGCTTTCTTT. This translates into CASSLRGTEAFF.

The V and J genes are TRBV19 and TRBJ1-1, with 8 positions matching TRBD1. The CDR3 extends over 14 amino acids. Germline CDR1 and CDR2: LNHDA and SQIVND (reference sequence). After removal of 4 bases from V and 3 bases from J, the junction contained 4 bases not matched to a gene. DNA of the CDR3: TGTGCCAGTAGTAACAGGGGGATGGACACTGAAGCTTTCTTT. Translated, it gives CASSNRGMDTEAFF. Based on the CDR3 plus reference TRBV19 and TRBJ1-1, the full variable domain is DGGITQSPKYLFRKEGQNVTLSCEQNLNHDAMYWYRQDPGQGLRLIYYSQIVNDFQKGDIAEGYSVSREKKESFPLTVTSAQKNPTAFYLCASSNRGMDTEAFFGQGTRLTVV.

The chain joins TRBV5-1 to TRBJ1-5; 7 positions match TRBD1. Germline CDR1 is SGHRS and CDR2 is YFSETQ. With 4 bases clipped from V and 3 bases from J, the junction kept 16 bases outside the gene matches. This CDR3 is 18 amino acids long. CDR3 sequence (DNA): TGCGCCAGCAGCCCAGAAGCGACAGGGTCAGTTAACAATCAGCCCCAGCATTTT. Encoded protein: CASSPEATGSVNNQPQHF. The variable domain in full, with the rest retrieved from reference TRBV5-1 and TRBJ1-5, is KAGVTQTPRYLIKTRGQQVTLSCSPISGHRSVSWYQQTPGQGLQFLFEYFSETQRNKGNFPGRFSGRQFSNSRSEMNVSTLELGDSALYLCASSPEATGSVNNQPQHFGDGTRLSIL.

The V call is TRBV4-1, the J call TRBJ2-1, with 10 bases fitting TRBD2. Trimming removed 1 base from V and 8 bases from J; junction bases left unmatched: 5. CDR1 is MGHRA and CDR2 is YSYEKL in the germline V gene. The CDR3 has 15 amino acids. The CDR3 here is CASSQAGTSVDEQFF. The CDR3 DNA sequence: TGCGCCAGCAGCCAAGCCGGGACTAGCGTCGATGAGCAGTTCTTC.

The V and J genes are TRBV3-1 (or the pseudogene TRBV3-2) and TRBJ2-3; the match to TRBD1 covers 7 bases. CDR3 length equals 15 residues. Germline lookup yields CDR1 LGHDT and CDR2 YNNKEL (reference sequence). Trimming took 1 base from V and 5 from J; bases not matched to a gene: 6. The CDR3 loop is CASSQVGTVGDTQYF. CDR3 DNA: TGTGCCAGCAGCCAAGTCGGGACAGTTGGAGATACGCAGTATTTT.

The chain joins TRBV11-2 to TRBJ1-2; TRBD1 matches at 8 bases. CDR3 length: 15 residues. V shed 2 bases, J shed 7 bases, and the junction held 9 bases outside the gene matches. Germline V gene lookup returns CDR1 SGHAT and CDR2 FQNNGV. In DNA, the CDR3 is TGTGCCAGCAGCTTAATCCAGGGGGCGCGAGGTGGCTACACCTTC. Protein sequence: CASSLIQGARGGYTF.

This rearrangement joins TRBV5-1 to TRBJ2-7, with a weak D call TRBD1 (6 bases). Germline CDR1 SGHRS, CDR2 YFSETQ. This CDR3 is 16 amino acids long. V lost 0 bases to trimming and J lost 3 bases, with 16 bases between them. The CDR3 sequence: CASSLAPTGNVYEQYF. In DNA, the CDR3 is TGCGCCAGCAGCTTGGCCCCAACAGGGAACGTCTACGAGCAGTACTTC.

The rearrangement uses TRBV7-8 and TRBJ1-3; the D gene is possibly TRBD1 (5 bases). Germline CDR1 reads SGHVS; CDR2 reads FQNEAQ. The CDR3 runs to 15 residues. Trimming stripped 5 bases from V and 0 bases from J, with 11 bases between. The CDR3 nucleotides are TGTGCCAGCAGCGCCAGGGTTGACTCTGGAAACACCATATATTTT. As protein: CASSARVDSGNTIYF.

CDR3 bases: TGTGCCAGCAGCCAGACCAGGGGTAGCAATCAGCCCCAGCATTTT. Its protein is CASSQTRGSNQPQHF. This chain links TRBV7-2 with TRBJ1-5; D might be TRBD1 (6 bases). From germline, CDR1 is SGHTA and CDR2 FQGNSA. V shed 5 bases and J shed 0 bases, with 11 bases lying between them. This CDR3 spans 15 amino acids.

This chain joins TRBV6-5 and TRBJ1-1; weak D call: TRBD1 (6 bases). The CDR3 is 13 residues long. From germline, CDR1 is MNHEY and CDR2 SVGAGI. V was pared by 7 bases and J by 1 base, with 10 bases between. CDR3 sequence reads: CASKRGKNTEAFF. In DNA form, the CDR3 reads TGTGCCAGCAAAAGGGGGAAGAACACTGAAGCTTTCTTT.

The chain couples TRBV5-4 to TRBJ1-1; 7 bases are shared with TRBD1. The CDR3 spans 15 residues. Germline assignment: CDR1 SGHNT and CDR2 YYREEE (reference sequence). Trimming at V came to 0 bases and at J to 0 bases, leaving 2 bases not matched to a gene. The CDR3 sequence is CASSLDRGMNTEAFF. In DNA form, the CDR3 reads TGTGCCAGCAGCTTGGACAGGGGTATGAACACTGAAGCTTTCTTT.

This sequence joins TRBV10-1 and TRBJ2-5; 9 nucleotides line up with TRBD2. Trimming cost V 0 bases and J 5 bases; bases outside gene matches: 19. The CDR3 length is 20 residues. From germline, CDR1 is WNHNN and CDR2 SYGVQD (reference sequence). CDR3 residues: CASSESMGSSGETSRETQYF. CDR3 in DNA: TGCGCCAGCAGTGAGTCGATGGGGTCTAGCGGGGAGACGTCCCGCGAGACCCAGTACTTC.

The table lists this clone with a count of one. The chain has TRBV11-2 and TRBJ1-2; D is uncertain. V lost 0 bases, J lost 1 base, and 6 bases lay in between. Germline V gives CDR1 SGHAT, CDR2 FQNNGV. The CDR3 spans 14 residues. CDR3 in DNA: TGTGCCAGCAGCTTAGAAATGGATAACTATGGCTACACCTTC. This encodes CASSLEMDNYGYTF.

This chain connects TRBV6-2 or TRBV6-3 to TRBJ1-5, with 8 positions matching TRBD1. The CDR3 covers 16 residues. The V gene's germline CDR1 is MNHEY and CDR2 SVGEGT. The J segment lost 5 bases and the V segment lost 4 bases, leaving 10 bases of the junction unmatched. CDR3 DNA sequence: TGTGCCAGCAGTTCCCCCGGACAGGGCCTTTATCAGCCCCAGCATTTT. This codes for CASSSPGQGLYQPQHF.